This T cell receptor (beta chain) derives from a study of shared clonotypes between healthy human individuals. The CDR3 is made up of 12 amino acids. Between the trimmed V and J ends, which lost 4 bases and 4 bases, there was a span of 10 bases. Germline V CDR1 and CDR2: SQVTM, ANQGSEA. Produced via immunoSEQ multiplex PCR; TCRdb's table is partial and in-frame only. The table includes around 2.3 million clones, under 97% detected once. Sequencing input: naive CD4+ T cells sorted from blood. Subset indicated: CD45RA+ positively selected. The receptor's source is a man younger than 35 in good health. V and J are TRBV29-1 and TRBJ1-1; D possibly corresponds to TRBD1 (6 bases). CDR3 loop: CSVGSRGTEAFF. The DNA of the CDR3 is TGCAGCGTTGGCTCCAGGGGCACTGAAGCTTTCTTT. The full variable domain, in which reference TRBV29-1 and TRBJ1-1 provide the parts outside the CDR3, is SAVISQKPSRDICQRGTSLTIQCQVDSQVTMMFWYRQQPGQSLTLIATANQGSEATYESGFVIDKFPISRPNLTFSTLTVSNMSPEDSSIYLCSVGSRGTEAFFGQGTRLTVV.